This T cell receptor (beta chain) appears in the sequencing data of a study of shared clonotypes between healthy human individuals. This clone was observed a few times. With 4 bases removed from V and 5 bases from J, the gap between germline ends came to 11 bases. Germline V gives CDR1 MGHDK, CDR2 SYGVNS. The CDR3 runs 13 residues. The assay was carried out at the deep level. Ten immunoSEQ deep assay plates served to sequence unsorted PBMC DNA. The table came from immunoSEQ multiplex PCR; TCRdb's copy has only in-frame clones and leaves some out. The sample lists more than 450,000 clones; 79% were seen once.

Sequencing was performed on PBMCs. The V and J genes are TRBV25-1 and TRBJ1-1, with a tentative D call TRBD1 (5 bases). The sequence derives from a woman in her thirties or forties in good health. Some clones in this sample may be carry-over from other donors' samples. The CDR3 DNA is TGTGCCAGCAGTGTTCAGGGAAGGACTGAAGCTTTCTTT. Translating gives CASSVQGRTEAFF.